Sequencing of this T cell receptor beta chain was carried out in a study of response to subunit inactivated influenza vaccine. Study-wide results and limits: The authors put forward the suggestion that each seasonal influenza vaccination may bring in only a limited number of new T cells.

TCRdb re-analysed the RT-PCR reads in MiXCR, keeping a single row per CDR3 protein. Of hundreds of thousands of distinct CDR3 sequences detected, about 10% appear once; the ten largest clones hold roughly a tenth. This clonotype was detected a few times. Its antigen is unidentified. The V gene's germline CDR1 is LGHNA and CDR2 YSLEER. The CDR3 loop spans 16 amino acids. V lost 0 bases, J lost 7 bases, and 8 bases stayed unmatched. The sequencing used PBMCs from blood, collected on the day of vaccination. This chain uses TRBV4-3 with TRBJ2-2; TRBD2 agrees at 7 bases. The source is a man aged 50 to 59 who received an inactivated influenza vaccine. This chain's CDR3 is CASSQDWGLPGGELFF. CDR3 DNA sequence: TGCGCCAGCAGCCAAGATTGGGGACTACCTGGCGGGGAGCTGTTTTTT.